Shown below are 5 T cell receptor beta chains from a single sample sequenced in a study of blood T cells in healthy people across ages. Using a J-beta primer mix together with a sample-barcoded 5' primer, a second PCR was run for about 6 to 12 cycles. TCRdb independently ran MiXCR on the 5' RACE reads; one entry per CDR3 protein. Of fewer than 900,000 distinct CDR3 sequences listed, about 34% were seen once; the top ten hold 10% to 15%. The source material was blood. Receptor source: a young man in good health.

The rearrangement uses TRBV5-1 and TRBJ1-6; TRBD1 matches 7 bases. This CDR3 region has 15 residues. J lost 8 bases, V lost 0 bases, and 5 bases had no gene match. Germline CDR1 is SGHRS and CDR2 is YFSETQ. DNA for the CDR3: TGCGCCAGCAGCTTGGCCCAACAGGGGTATTCACCCCTCCACTTT. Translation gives CASSLAQQGYSPLHF.

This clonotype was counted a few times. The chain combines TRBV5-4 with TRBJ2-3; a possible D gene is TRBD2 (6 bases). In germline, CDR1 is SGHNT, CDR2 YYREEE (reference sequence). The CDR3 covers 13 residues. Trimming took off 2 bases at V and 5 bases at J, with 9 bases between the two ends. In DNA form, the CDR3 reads TGTGCCAGCAGCTTACCGGGGGTAGATACGCAGTATTTT. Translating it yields CASSLPGVDTQYF.

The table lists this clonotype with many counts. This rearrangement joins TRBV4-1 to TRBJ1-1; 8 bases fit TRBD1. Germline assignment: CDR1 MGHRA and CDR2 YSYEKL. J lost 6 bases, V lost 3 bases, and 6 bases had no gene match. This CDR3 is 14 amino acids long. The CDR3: CASSQIKQGAEAFF. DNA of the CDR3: TGCGCCAGCAGCCAGATAAAACAGGGGGCTGAAGCTTTCTTT.

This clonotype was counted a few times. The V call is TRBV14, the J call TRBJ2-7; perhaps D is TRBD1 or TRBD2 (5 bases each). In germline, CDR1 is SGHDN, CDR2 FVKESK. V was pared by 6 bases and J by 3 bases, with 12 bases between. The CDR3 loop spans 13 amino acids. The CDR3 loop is CASSTGANYEQYF. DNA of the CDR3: TGTGCCAGCAGTACCGGGGCGAACTACGAGCAGTACTTC. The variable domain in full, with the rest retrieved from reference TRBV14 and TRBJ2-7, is EAGVTQFPSHSVIEKGQTVTLRCDPISGHDNLYWYRRVMGKEIKFLLHFVKESKQDESGMPNNRFLAERTGGTYSTLKVQPAELEDSGVYFCASSTGANYEQYFGPGTRLTVT.

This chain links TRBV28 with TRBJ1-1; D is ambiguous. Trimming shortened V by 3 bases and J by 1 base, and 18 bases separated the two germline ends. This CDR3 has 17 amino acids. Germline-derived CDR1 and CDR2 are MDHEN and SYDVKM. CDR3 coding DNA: TGTGCCAGCAGTTTCCTCGCCGATTACCGGGCGAACACTGAAGCTTTCTTT. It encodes CASSFLADYRANTEAFF.